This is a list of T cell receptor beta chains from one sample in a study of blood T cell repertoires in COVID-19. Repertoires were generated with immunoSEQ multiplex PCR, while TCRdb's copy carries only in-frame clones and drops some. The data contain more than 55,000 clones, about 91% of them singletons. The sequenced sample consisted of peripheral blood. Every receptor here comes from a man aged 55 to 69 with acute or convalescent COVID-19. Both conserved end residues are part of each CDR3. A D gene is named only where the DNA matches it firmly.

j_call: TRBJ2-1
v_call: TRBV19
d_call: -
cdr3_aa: CASSTSGVRFFF
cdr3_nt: TGTGCCAGTAGTACCTCCGGGGTGAGATTCTTCTTC

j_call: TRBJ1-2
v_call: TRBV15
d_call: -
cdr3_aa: CATSRDLGRPGSFGYTF
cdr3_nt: TGTGCCACCAGCAGAGATCTTGGGAGGCCAGGGTCCTTTGGCTACACCTTC

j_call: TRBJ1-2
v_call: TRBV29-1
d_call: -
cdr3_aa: CSGTTGLTYGYTF
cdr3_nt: TGCAGCGGAACTACAGGGTTGACCTATGGCTACACCTTC

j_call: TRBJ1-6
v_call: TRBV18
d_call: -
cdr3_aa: CASSPLPDILGGSPLHF
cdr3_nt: TGTGCCAGCTCACCACTCCCCGATATTCTTGGAGGGTCACCCCTCCACTTT

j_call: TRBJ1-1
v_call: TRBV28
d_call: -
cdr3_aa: CASSLLGRETEAFF
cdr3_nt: TGTGCCAGCAGTTTGCTCGGGAGGGAGACTGAAGCTTTCTTT

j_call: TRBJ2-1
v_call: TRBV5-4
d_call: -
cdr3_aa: CASSPGGGAARQFF
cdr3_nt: TGTGCCAGCAGCCCTGGTGGGGGGGCTGCCCGGCAGTTCTTC

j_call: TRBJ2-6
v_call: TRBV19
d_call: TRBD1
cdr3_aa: CASSQGQRSGANVLTF
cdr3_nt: TGTGCCAGTAGTCAGGGACAGCGCTCTGGGGCCAACGTCCTGACTTTC

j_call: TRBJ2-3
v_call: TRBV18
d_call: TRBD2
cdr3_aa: CASSPLGAGYSTDTQYF
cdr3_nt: TGTGCCAGCTCACCTCTGGGAGCGGGGTATAGCACAGATACGCAGTATTTT

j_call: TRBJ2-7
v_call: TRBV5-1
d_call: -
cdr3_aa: CASSLGDTRNEQYF
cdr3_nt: TGCGCCAGCAGCTTGGGGGACACAAGGAACGAGCAGTACTTC

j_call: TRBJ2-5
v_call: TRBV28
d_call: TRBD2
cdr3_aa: CASSLQAGALSDTQYF
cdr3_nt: TGTGCCAGCAGTCTTCAAGCGGGAGCCCTCTCAGACACCCAGTACTTC

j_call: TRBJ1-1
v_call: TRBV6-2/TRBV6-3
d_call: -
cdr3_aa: CASSNTRQENTEAFF
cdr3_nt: TGTGCCAGCAGTAACACCCGACAGGAAAACACTGAAGCTTTCTTT

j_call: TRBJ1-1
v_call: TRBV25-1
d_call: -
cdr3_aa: CASIGNMNTEAFF
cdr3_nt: TGTGCCAGCATTGGTAACATGAACACTGAAGCTTTCTTT

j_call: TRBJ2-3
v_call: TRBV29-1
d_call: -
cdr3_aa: CSVDKAESTDTQYF
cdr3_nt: TGCAGCGTTGATAAAGCGGAAAGCACAGATACGCAGTATTTT

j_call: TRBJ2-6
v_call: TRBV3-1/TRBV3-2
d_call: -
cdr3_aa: CASSQEGSGANVLTF
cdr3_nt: TGTGCCAGCAGCCAGGAGGGCTCCGGGGCCAACGTCCTGACTTTC

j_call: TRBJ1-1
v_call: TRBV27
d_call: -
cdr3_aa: CASSLWEGTEAFF
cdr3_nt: TGTGCCAGCAGTTTATGGGAGGGGACTGAAGCTTTCTTT